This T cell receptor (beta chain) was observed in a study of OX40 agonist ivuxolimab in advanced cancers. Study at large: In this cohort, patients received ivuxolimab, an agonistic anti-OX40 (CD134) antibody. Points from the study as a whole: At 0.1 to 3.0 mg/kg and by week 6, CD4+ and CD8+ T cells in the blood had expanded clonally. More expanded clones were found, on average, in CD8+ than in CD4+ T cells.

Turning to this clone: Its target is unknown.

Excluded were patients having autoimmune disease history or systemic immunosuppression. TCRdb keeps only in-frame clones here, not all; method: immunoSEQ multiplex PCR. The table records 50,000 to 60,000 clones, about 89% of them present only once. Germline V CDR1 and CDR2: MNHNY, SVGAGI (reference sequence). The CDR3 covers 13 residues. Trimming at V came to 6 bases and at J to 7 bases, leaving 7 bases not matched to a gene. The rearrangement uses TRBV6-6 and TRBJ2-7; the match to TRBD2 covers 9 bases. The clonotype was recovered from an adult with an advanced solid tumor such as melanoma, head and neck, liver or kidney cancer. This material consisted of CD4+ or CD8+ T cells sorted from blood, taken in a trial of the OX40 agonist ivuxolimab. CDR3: CASSKGLALEQYF. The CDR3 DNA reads TGTGCCAGCAGCAAGGGACTAGCACTGGAGCAGTACTTC.